This T cell receptor beta chain came from a study of blood T cell repertoires in COVID-19. In the study overall: Donors in the United States, Italy and Spain gave samples during acute or convalescent COVID-19.

Participant age was about 18 to 89 years, and participants resided in fewer than 30 US areas. Participant reports of clinical history set cohort assignment. The study counted Cohort 3 donors as recovered given two negative PCRs, clearance, or symptom resolution. V dropped 5 bases and J dropped 5 bases, with 15 bases sitting between them. The CDR3 contains 15 residues. CDR1 is SGHTA and CDR2 is FQGNSA in the germline V gene. Method: immunoSEQ multiplex PCR; TCRdb's copy keeps in-frame clones and lacks some. The sample consists of around 300,000 clones, about 88% of them appearing once. This TCR was recovered from a woman in her 50s who had recovered from COVID-19. The V gene is TRBV7-2, the J gene TRBJ2-2, with D possibly TRBD1 on 6 matching bases. The sequenced sample consisted of PBMCs or T cells enriched from blood (not recorded which). Here the CDR3 reads CASSATGMRTGELFF. The CDR3 DNA follows: TGTGCCAGCAGCGCTACAGGGATGAGGACCGGGGAGCTGTTTTTT.